Below are 24 T cell receptor beta chains sequenced from a single sample in a study of T cell responses to AZD1222 COVID-19 vaccine. The data were produced by immunoSEQ multiplex PCR, yet TCRdb's version contains in-frame clones alone and is incomplete. The profile shows about 99,000 clones, 88% of them singletons. This specimen consisted of peripheral blood, obtained on day 0 of AZD1222 vaccination. The receptors were sampled from an adult in good health.

The V call is TRBV25-1, the J call TRBJ1-1; 9 positions match TRBD1. CDR3 size: 13 residues. CDR1 and CDR2 (germline): MGHDK, SYGVNS. Losses at the gene ends were 1 base for V and 6 bases for J; bases not matched to a gene: 0. The CDR3 loop is CASSEWDRAEAFF. Written as DNA, the CDR3 is TGTGCCAGCAGTGAATGGGACAGGGCTGAAGCTTTCTTT.

The rearrangement joins TRBV28 to TRBJ2-3; 8 nucleotides agree with TRBD1. J was trimmed by 2 bases and V by 2 bases; bases with no gene match: 3. Germline V gene data show CDR1 as MDHEN and CDR2 as SYDVKM. CDR3 length: 15 residues. The CDR3 sequence is CASSLGGQATDTQYF. As DNA, the CDR3 is TGTGCCAGCAGTTTAGGGGGACAGGCCACAGATACGCAGTATTTT.

The CDR3 spells CASSLIGLGTEAFF. In DNA, the CDR3 is TGTGCCAGCAGTTTAATTGGGTTAGGTACTGAAGCTTTCTTT. This chain connects TRBV28 to TRBJ1-1; no firm D call. This CDR3 has 14 residues. V was clipped by 2 bases and J by 5 bases, with 12 bases between them. Germline loops: CDR1 MDHEN, CDR2 SYDVKM.

The V gene is TRBV18, the J gene TRBJ1-1; unclear D gene. The CDR3 totals 11 residues. Germline V gives CDR1 KGHSH, CDR2 LQKENI. Trimming stripped 9 bases from V and 1 base from J, with 6 bases between. The CDR3 reads CASTANTEAFF. CDR3 nucleotides: TGTGCCAGTACAGCGAACACTGAAGCTTTCTTT.

V usage is TRBV19 and J usage is TRBJ2-3; D is unresolved. Trimming left V 3 bases short and J 1 base short, with 23 bases between. The CDR3 is made up of 19 amino acids. Per the germline V gene, CDR1 is LNHDA and CDR2 is SQIVND (reference sequence). CDR3 amino acids: CASSMGRVRSQRGTDTQYF. The DNA for the CDR3 is TGTGCCAGTAGTATGGGTAGGGTACGGTCACAACGGGGCACAGATACGCAGTATTTT.

This rearrangement joins TRBV9 to TRBJ2-5, with D hard to call. CDR1 is SGDLS and CDR2 is YYNGEE in the germline V gene. Deletions cut 0 bases from V and 2 bases from J, with 23 bases between. There are 19 residues in the CDR3. The CDR3 DNA reads as TGTGCCAGCAGCGTAGAGGGCAGGCCGACCCGATCCCGACAAGAGACCCAGTACTTC. Its protein is CASSVEGRPTRSRQETQYF.

The rearrangement uses TRBV19 and TRBJ1-1; D is perhaps TRBD1 (5 bases). This CDR3 comprises 15 residues. In germline, CDR1 is LNHDA, CDR2 SQIVND (reference sequence). V lost 7 bases to trimming and J lost 4 bases, with 19 bases between them. The CDR3 DNA follows: TGTGCCAGTACCTCAAGGCAGGGAGCCACCACTGAAGCTTTCTTT. Translated, it gives CASTSRQGATTEAFF. Drawing the rest from reference TRBV19 and TRBJ1-1, the complete variable domain is DGGITQSPKYLFRKEGQNVTLSCEQNLNHDAMYWYRQDPGQGLRLIYYSQIVNDFQKGDIAEGYSVSREKKESFPLTVTSAQKNPTAFYLCASTSRQGATTEAFFGQGTRLTVV.

This rearrangement joins TRBV7-9 to TRBJ2-3, with D perhaps TRBD1 (5 bases). CDR3 length equals 14 residues. Germline assignment: CDR1 SEHNR and CDR2 FQNEAQ (reference sequence). V was clipped by 8 bases and J by 3 bases, with 15 bases between them. The CDR3: CASGRMGLTDTQYF. CDR3 coding DNA: TGTGCCAGCGGAAGGATGGGGCTTACAGATACGCAGTATTTT.

The chain recombines TRBV4-3 with TRBJ1-5, with D maybe TRBD1 (5 bases). Germline V lookup: CDR1 LGHNA, CDR2 YSLEER. The CDR3 sequence is 14 residues long. V lost 0 bases to trimming and J lost 9 bases, with 12 bases between them. This chain's CDR3 is CASSQDSGARPQHF. The CDR3 bases are TGCGCCAGCAGCCAAGACTCCGGGGCACGGCCCCAGCATTTT.

The chain couples TRBV7-2 to TRBJ2-3; possibly TRBD2 for D (5 bases). This CDR3 comprises 14 residues. V was trimmed by 3 bases and J by 2 bases, leaving 9 bases between them. Germline assignment: CDR1 SGHTA and CDR2 FQGNSA. The DNA for the CDR3 is TGTGCCAGCAGCTTTCTCGGACTCACAGATACGCAGTATTTT. This gives the protein CASSFLGLTDTQYF.

This sequence joins TRBV14 and TRBJ1-1; possibly TRBD1 for D (6 bases). This CDR3 has 17 residues. Germline V gene lookup returns CDR1 SGHDN and CDR2 FVKESK. V dropped 4 bases and J dropped 3 bases, with 21 bases sitting between them. This CDR3 is CASSRGQIGAGHTEAFF. CDR3 coding DNA: TGTGCCAGCAGCCGGGGGCAGATCGGGGCAGGGCACACTGAAGCTTTCTTT.

This clone was seen just once. The chain couples TRBV10-2 to TRBJ2-5; no clear D. Germline CDR1 reads WSHSY; CDR2 reads SAAADI. This CDR3 contains 11 residues. Deletions cut 7 bases from V and 2 bases from J, with 5 bases between. The CDR3 region has the DNA TGCGCCAGCACAGGACAAGAGACCCAGTACTTC. Translated, it gives CASTGQETQYF.

V usage is TRBV24-1 and J usage is TRBJ1-5, with D unclear. In germline, CDR1 is KGHDR, CDR2 SFDVKD. Trimming took 2 bases from V and 4 from J, leaving 5 bases between them. The CDR3 length is 13 residues. The CDR3 region is CATSDSGNQPQHF. The CDR3 nucleotides read TGTGCCACCAGTGATTCGGGGAATCAGCCCCAGCATTTT.

This chain links TRBV28 with TRBJ2-7, with D hard to call. The CDR3 consists of 12 residues. CDR1 and CDR2 from the germline V gene are MDHEN and SYDVKM. The ends were cut back, 4 bases at V and 2 bases at J, with 6 bases in the middle. The CDR3 here is CASSSGPYEQYF. Written as DNA, the CDR3 is TGTGCCAGCAGTTCCGGACCCTACGAGCAGTACTTC. Full variable domain (remainder filled in from reference TRBV28 and TRBJ2-7): DVKVTQSSRYLVKRTGEKVFLECVQDMDHENMFWYRQDPGLGLRLIYFSYDVKMKEKGDIPEGYSVSREKKERFSLILESASTNQTSMYLCASSSGPYEQYFGPGTRLTVT.

This chain connects TRBV27 to TRBJ2-7; TRBD2 aligns across 12 bases. With 10 bases clipped from V and 0 bases from J, the junction kept 10 bases outside the gene matches. CDR1 and CDR2 (germline): MNHEY, SMNVEV (reference sequence). The CDR3 runs to 16 residues. This chain's CDR3 is CATRRLLAGGSYEQYF. For the CDR3, the DNA is TGTGCCACCAGGAGACTACTAGCGGGGGGCTCCTACGAGCAGTACTTC.

This chain joins TRBV19 and TRBJ2-3; 9 bases are a match to TRBD2. J lost 4 bases, V lost 4 bases, and 3 bases had no gene match. From germline, CDR1 is LNHDA and CDR2 SQIVND (reference sequence). This CDR3 has 14 amino acids. CDR3 bases: TGTGCCAGTAGTACTAGCGGGATTTCAGATACGCAGTATTTT. This translates into CASSTSGISDTQYF.

This clone was observed a single time. The gene calls are TRBV28 and TRBJ1-1; D is possibly TRBD1 (6 bases). There are 14 residues in the CDR3. Trimming left V 2 bases short and J 5 bases short, with 12 bases between. Germline assignment: CDR1 MDHEN and CDR2 SYDVKM. The CDR3 spells CASSLVWTETEAFF. The CDR3 DNA sequence: TGTGCCAGCAGTTTAGTCTGGACAGAGACTGAAGCTTTCTTT.

V is TRBV5-4 and J is TRBJ1-1; D is uncertain. Germline CDR1 reads SGHNT; CDR2 reads YYREEE (reference sequence). Trimming removed 6 bases at V and 0 bases at J, with 15 bases between. The CDR3 runs 15 residues. The CDR3, as DNA: TGTGCCAGCACCGGAAACGGCCGGGTGAACACTGAAGCTTTCTTT. Translating it yields CASTGNGRVNTEAFF.

The chain carries TRBV7-2 and TRBJ2-1; D may be TRBD1 or TRBD2 (6 bases each). V lost 5 bases, J lost 0 bases, and 11 bases lay in between. The CDR3 length is 15 residues. Germline V gene lookup returns CDR1 SGHTA and CDR2 FQGNSA. The CDR3 spells CASSKGGSSYNEQFF. Here the CDR3 DNA reads TGTGCCAGCAGCAAAGGGGGGAGCTCCTACAATGAGCAGTTCTTC.

This rearrangement joins TRBV19 to TRBJ1-1; unclear D gene. Trimming removed 5 bases from V and 7 bases from J, with 14 bases in between. Germline assignment: CDR1 LNHDA and CDR2 SQIVND (reference sequence). The CDR3 loop spans 13 amino acids. The CDR3 bases are TGTGCCAGTAGTTCCGCAAACCCCTATGAAGCTTTCTTT. Translation gives CASSSANPYEAFF.

The rearrangement links TRBV7-2 to TRBJ2-5; 8 bases match TRBD1. With V trimmed by 3 bases and J by 3 bases, 3 bases remained unmatched. CDR3 size: 14 residues. Germline V gives CDR1 SGHTA, CDR2 FQGNSA. The CDR3 spells CASSFGDRKETQYF. The CDR3 nucleotides are TGTGCCAGCAGCTTCGGGGACAGGAAAGAGACCCAGTACTTC.

The J gene is TRBJ2-7, the V gene TRBV28; D is uncertain. Germline V gene lookup returns CDR1 MDHEN and CDR2 SYDVKM. This CDR3 spans 11 amino acids. Between the trimmed V and J ends, which lost 3 bases and 5 bases, there was a span of 5 bases. CDR3 amino acids: CASSLANEQYF. The CDR3 nucleotides are TGTGCCAGCAGTTTGGCGAACGAGCAGTACTTC.

In this sample, this clone turned up a few times. The chain carries TRBV25-1 and TRBJ1-1; maybe TRBD1 (6 bases). CDR1 and CDR2 from the germline V gene are MGHDK and SYGVNS. This CDR3 contains 13 residues. The V gene lost 6 bases and the J gene lost 3 bases, with 11 bases spanning the gap. This chain's CDR3 is CASSVNRDTEAFF. The CDR3 nucleotides are TGTGCCAGCAGCGTTAACAGGGACACTGAAGCTTTCTTT.

On this clone: Sequence at one end of the junction differs from germline and may be a read error. This chain uses TRBV6-1 with TRBJ1-5; a possible D gene is TRBD1 (5 bases). The CDR3 runs to 16 residues. In germline, CDR1 is MNHNS, CDR2 SASEGT. CDR3 coding DNA: TGTGCCAGCAGGGAAGGTACAGGTAGGGGTGATCAGCCCCAGCATTTT. This sequence encodes CASREGTGRGDQPQHF.